Below, 32 T cell receptor beta chains from the same sample are listed, as sequenced in a study of blood T cell repertoires in COVID-19. Profiled with immunoSEQ multiplex PCR; TCRdb holds only in-frame clones, not every one. The sample includes roughly 69,000 clones, around 90% of them seen just once. The specimen sequenced was peripheral blood. The receptor set was obtained from a middle-aged man with acute or convalescent COVID-19.

The chain uses TRBV11-3 and TRBJ2-2; 13 bases line up with TRBD2. Germline V gene data show CDR1 as SGHNT and CDR2 as YENEEA. V trimming: 5 bases; J trimming: 7 bases; junction bases outside the gene matches: 7. CDR3 size: 16 residues. The CDR3 sequence: CASSPGLAGEVGELFF. As DNA, the CDR3 is TGTGCCAGCAGCCCTGGACTAGCGGGAGAGGTCGGGGAGCTGTTTTTT.

This rearrangement joins TRBV5-1 to TRBJ2-2; a weak D match, TRBD2 (6 bases). CDR1 is SGHRS, CDR2 YFSETQ, per germline. This CDR3 is 15 amino acids long. V lost 4 bases, J lost 5 bases, and 15 bases lay in between. The CDR3 loop is CASSAVGGETGELFF. CDR3 coding DNA: TGCGCCAGCAGCGCCGTGGGGGGAGAGACCGGGGAGCTGTTTTTT.

CDR3 residues: CASSLVLAGGEQYF. The DNA of the CDR3 is TGCGCCAGCAGCTTGGTGCTAGCGGGAGGCGAGCAGTACTTC. The chain recombines TRBV5-1 with TRBJ2-7; 11 bases map to TRBD2. The germline V gene encodes CDR1 SGHRS and CDR2 YFSETQ. This CDR3 is built from 14 residues. V trimming: 0 bases; J trimming: 6 bases; junction bases outside the gene matches: 2.

The chain is built from TRBV3-1 (or the pseudogene TRBV3-2) and TRBJ1-2; D is uncertain. V was trimmed by 3 bases and J by 2 bases, leaving 7 bases between them. The CDR3 sequence is 13 residues long. Germline V gene lookup returns CDR1 LGHDT and CDR2 YNNKEL (reference sequence). The CDR3 loop reads CASSQSGNYGYTF. As DNA, the CDR3 is TGTGCCAGCAGCCAGTCCGGGAACTATGGCTACACCTTC.

This clone appeared once. The rearrangement links TRBV6-4 to TRBJ2-2; 14 bases fit TRBD2. The CDR3 runs 17 residues. The trim removed 0 bases at V and 3 bases at J, leaving 0 bases unmatched. Germline CDR1 is MRHNA and CDR2 is SNTAGT. DNA for the CDR3: TGTGCCAGCAGTGACTCGACTAGCGGGAGGGACACCGGGGAGCTGTTTTTT. Amino acids: CASSDSTSGRDTGELFF.

J is TRBJ2-7 and V is TRBV21-1; TRBD2 is taken as the D call from the table, unchecked against the DNA. TRBV21-1 is a pseudogene locus. The CDR3 has 14 residues. The CDR3 sequence: CASSKGTGAYEQYF. The CDR3 DNA is TGTGCCAGCAGCAAGGGGACGGGAGCCTACGAGCAGTACTTC.

This chain uses TRBV5-1 with TRBJ2-3; 8 bases are a match to TRBD2. In germline, CDR1 is SGHRS, CDR2 YFSETQ. Trimming took 4 bases from V and 4 from J; bases not matched to a gene: 5. This CDR3 has 14 amino acids. The CDR3 sequence: CASSPGTRSDTQYF. For the CDR3, the DNA is TGCGCCAGCAGCCCCGGGACTAGGTCAGATACGCAGTATTTT.

This clone was picked up one time. CDR3 DNA: TGTGCCAGCAGCGATCAGTACACTGAAGCTTTCTTT. It is translated as CASSDQYTEAFF. The chain couples TRBV13 to TRBJ1-1; the D is unclear. The germline gives CDR1 PRHDT, CDR2 FYEKMQ (reference sequence). The CDR3 sequence is 12 residues long. The V and J ends lost 5 bases and 3 bases respectively, with 7 bases between them.

V usage is TRBV4-1 and J usage is TRBJ2-3; no definite D call. Germline CDR1 and CDR2: MGHRA and YSYEKL. Trimming left V 1 base short and J 0 bases short, with 14 bases between. This CDR3 contains 17 residues. In DNA form, the CDR3 reads TGCGCCAGCAGCCAAGGAATTAGCCCACGTAGCACAGATACGCAGTATTTT. Residues: CASSQGISPRSTDTQYF.

The gene calls are TRBV19 and TRBJ2-7; 9 bases map to TRBD2. Germline-derived CDR1 and CDR2 are LNHDA and SQIVND (reference sequence). This CDR3 spans 15 amino acids. Trimming removed 2 bases from V and 7 bases from J; junction bases left unmatched: 9. The CDR3: CASSIYAGGPGEQYF. The CDR3 DNA is TGTGCCAGTAGTATATACGCGGGAGGGCCGGGTGAGCAGTACTTC.

This clone was seen a single time. The V call is TRBV27, the J call TRBJ1-4; D not certain. The V gene lost 4 bases and the J gene lost 2 bases, with 8 bases spanning the gap. The CDR3 is made up of 14 amino acids. Looked up from germline, CDR1 is MNHEY and CDR2 is SMNVEV (reference sequence). DNA for the CDR3: TGTGCCAGCAGTTGGGGAGGGACTAATGAAAAACTGTTTTTT. It encodes CASSWGGTNEKLFF.

The chain combines TRBV3-1 (or the pseudogene TRBV3-2) with TRBJ2-7, with 14 bases that match TRBD2. V lost 0 bases and J lost 6; bases outside the gene matches: 7. CDR3 size: 17 residues. Germline V gives CDR1 LGHDT, CDR2 YNNKEL (reference sequence). CDR3 in DNA: TGTGCCAGCAGCCAAGAACTCGGGACTAGCGGGAGTTCCGAGCAGTACTTC. Translation gives CASSQELGTSGSSEQYF.

This rearrangement joins TRBV5-6 to TRBJ2-1; 9 nucleotides align to TRBD2. The CDR3 spans 15 residues. The junction had 8 bases not matched to a gene; V was cut back by 3 bases and J by 7 bases. From germline, CDR1 is SGHDT and CDR2 YYEEEE. CDR3 in DNA: TGTGCCAGCAGCTCCTGGCTAGCGGGAAAAAATGAGCAGTTCTTC. Amino acid sequence: CASSSWLAGKNEQFF.

This clone has just a few counts. The V and J genes are TRBV21-1 and TRBJ2-1; the D call of TRBD2 is as the table states it, not checked on the DNA. TRBV21-1 is annotated as a pseudogene. CDR3 length: 14 residues. Here the CDR3 reads CASSKAALANEQFF. The CDR3, as DNA: TGTGCCAGCAGCAAAGCGGCCCTAGCCAATGAGCAGTTCTTC.

The gene calls are TRBV10-3 and TRBJ2-2; D is ambiguous. CDR3 length: 13 residues. CDR1 and CDR2 from the germline V gene are ENHRY and SYGVKD. Between the trimmed V and J ends, which lost 4 bases and 7 bases, there was a span of 10 bases. This CDR3 reads CAISGDLFGELFF. CDR3 coding DNA: TGTGCCATCAGTGGCGACTTGTTCGGGGAGCTGTTTTTT.

The chain is built from TRBV3-1 (or the pseudogene TRBV3-2) and TRBJ1-2; TRBD1 is a possible D gene (5 bases). Between the trimmed V and J ends, which lost 2 bases and 5 bases, there was a span of 9 bases. The CDR3 spans 13 residues. Looked up from germline, CDR1 is LGHDT and CDR2 is YNNKEL (reference sequence). Here the CDR3 reads CASSQNQGYGYTF. The CDR3 DNA reads TGTGCCAGCAGCCAAAACCAGGGTTATGGCTACACCTTC.

The DNA of the CDR3 is TGTGCCAGCTCCCGCGGGGGGGGGAGCTCCTACGAGCAGTACTTC. Translation gives CASSRGGGSSYEQYF. This chain links TRBV7-6 with TRBJ2-7, with TRBD2 matching 9 bases. Unmatched junction bases numbered 8, after V lost 8 bases and J lost 0 bases. There are 15 residues in the CDR3. Germline CDR1 reads SGHVS; CDR2 reads FNYEAQ. Together with reference TRBV7-6 and TRBJ2-7, the CDR3 gives the full variable domain: GAGVSQSPRYKVTKRGQDVALRCDPISGHVSLYWYRQALGQGPEFLTYFNYEAQQDKSGLPNDRFSAERPEGSISTLTIQRTEQRDSAMYRCASSRGGGSSYEQYFGPGTRLTVT.

V and J are TRBV5-1 and TRBJ2-1; the match to TRBD1 covers 7 bases. The trim removed 0 bases at V and 6 bases at J, leaving 9 bases unmatched. This CDR3 spans 16 amino acids. Germline loops: CDR1 SGHRS, CDR2 YFSETQ. The CDR3 DNA is TGCGCCAGCAGCTTGGTTTCAGGGGGAATAACCAATGAGCAGTTCTTC. Residues: CASSLVSGGITNEQFF.

The chain uses TRBV6-5 and TRBJ2-2; 8 bases line up with TRBD1. CDR1 is MNHEY and CDR2 is SVGAGI in the germline V gene. This CDR3 has 15 amino acids. Trimming at V came to 6 bases and at J to 3 bases, leaving 6 bases not matched to a gene. The CDR3 sequence is CASSSRGQDTGELFF. As DNA, the CDR3 is TGTGCCAGCAGCTCCAGGGGGCAAGACACCGGGGAGCTGTTTTTT.

The CDR3 here is CASRPGQGPNTGELFF. The CDR3 coding sequence is TGTGCCAGCAGACCCGGACAGGGGCCTAACACCGGGGAGCTGTTTTTT. The chain links TRBV2 to TRBJ2-2; 9 bases match TRBD1. The CDR3 is 16 residues long. After removal of 6 bases from V and 2 bases from J, the junction contained 7 bases not matched to a gene. Germline CDR1 reads SNHLY; CDR2 reads FYNNEI.

V gene TRBV5-4 combines with J gene TRBJ1-2; D is unresolved. This CDR3 has 16 amino acids. The V end lost 1 base, the J end lost 1 base, and 14 bases lay between the germline ends. The germline V gene encodes CDR1 SGHNT and CDR2 YYREEE (reference sequence). CDR3 residues: CASSLWAASSNYGYTF. In DNA form, the CDR3 reads TGTGCCAGCAGCTTGTGGGCAGCTTCGAGTAACTATGGCTACACCTTC.

The V call is TRBV20-1, the J call TRBJ1-2; tentatively, D is TRBD1 (5 bases). The CDR3 is 11 residues long. Germline CDR1 DFQATT, CDR2 SNEGSKA (reference sequence). Written as DNA, the CDR3 is TGCAGCAGACAGACTGTCTATGGCTACACCTTC. It yields the protein CSRQTVYGYTF.

This chain links TRBV9 with TRBJ1-1, with D perhaps matching TRBD1 (5 bases). There are 15 residues in the CDR3. V dropped 0 bases and J dropped 3 bases, with 12 bases sitting between them. The germline gives CDR1 SGDLS, CDR2 YYNGEE. The CDR3 region has the DNA TGTGCCAGCAGCGTAGGGTCAGGGCTTGACACTGAAGCTTTCTTT. Its protein is CASSVGSGLDTEAFF.

This clone was observed once. This rearrangement joins TRBV19 to TRBJ1-1, with 8 bases lining up with TRBD1. The CDR3 spans 15 residues. Germline-derived CDR1 and CDR2 are LNHDA and SQIVND (reference sequence). Unmatched junction bases numbered 8, after V lost 6 bases and J lost 2 bases. CDR3 sequence reads: CASRPRDRLNTEAFF. As DNA, the CDR3 is TGTGCCAGTAGACCCCGGGACAGGCTAAACACTGAAGCTTTCTTT. Variable domain in full (rest from reference TRBV19 and TRBJ1-1): DGGITQSPKYLFRKEGQNVTLSCEQNLNHDAMYWYRQDPGQGLRLIYYSQIVNDFQKGDIAEGYSVSREKKESFPLTVTSAQKNPTAFYLCASRPRDRLNTEAFFGQGTRLTVV.

This chain uses TRBV19 with TRBJ2-7; 11 bases align to TRBD2. V shed 3 bases and J 9 bases; nucleotides not matched to a gene: 13. Per the germline V gene, CDR1 is LNHDA and CDR2 is SQIVND (reference sequence). This CDR3 spans 16 amino acids. CDR3: CASSINLLAGADGQYF. As DNA, the CDR3 is TGTGCCAGTAGTATCAACCTACTAGCGGGAGCCGATGGGCAGTACTTC.

The J gene is TRBJ2-4, the V gene TRBV11-2; D unresolved. This CDR3 has 14 residues. V lost 4 bases, J lost 0 bases, and 7 bases lay in between. Germline V lookup: CDR1 SGHAT, CDR2 FQNNGV. The CDR3 region has the DNA TGTGCCAGCAGCTCCAGACTAGCCAAAAACATTCAGTACTTC. Its protein product is CASSSRLAKNIQYF.

The V call is TRBV5-1, the J call TRBJ2-7; 8 nucleotides line up with TRBD1. CDR1 SGHRS and CDR2 YFSETQ come from the germline V gene. Unmatched junction bases numbered 6, after V lost 3 bases and J lost 1 base. The CDR3 spans 15 residues. The CDR3 DNA reads as TGCGCCAGCAGCTCTTCAGGGGGCGGGTCCTACGAGCAGTACTTC. As protein: CASSSSGGGSYEQYF. Looking up the rest from reference TRBV5-1 and TRBJ2-7 gives the full variable domain: KAGVTQTPRYLIKTRGQQVTLSCSPISGHRSVSWYQQTPGQGLQFLFEYFSETQRNKGNFPGRFSGRQFSNSRSEMNVSTLELGDSALYLCASSSSGGGSYEQYFGPGTRLTVT.

The chain recombines TRBV2 with TRBJ2-3, with D hard to call. The V and J ends lost 7 bases and 2 bases respectively, with 13 bases between them. CDR3 length: 14 residues. The V gene's germline CDR1 is SNHLY and CDR2 FYNNEI. Here the CDR3 reads CASIELSITDTQYF. The DNA of the CDR3 is TGTGCCAGCATAGAACTCTCAATCACAGATACGCAGTATTTT. Full variable domain (outside the CDR3, taken from reference TRBV2 and TRBJ2-3): EPEVTQTPSHQVTQMGQEVILRCVPISNHLYFYWYRQILGQKVEFLVSFYNNEISEKSEIFDDQFSVERPDGSNFTLKIRSTKLEDSAMYFCASIELSITDTQYFGPGTRLTVL.

V and J are TRBV5-5 and TRBJ2-5; D may be TRBD1 (5 bases). The germline V gene encodes CDR1 SGHKS and CDR2 YYEKEE (reference sequence). V was shortened by 0 bases and J by 1 base, with 10 bases between the two germline ends. The CDR3 runs 15 residues. This chain's CDR3 is CASSLAVGVQETQYF. In nucleotides, the CDR3 is TGTGCCAGCAGCTTGGCGGTAGGGGTCCAAGAGACCCAGTACTTC. The complete variable domain, with remaining parts taken from reference TRBV5-5 and TRBJ2-5, reads DAGVTQSPTHLIKTRGQQVTLRCSPISGHKSVSWYQQVLGQGPQFIFQYYEKEERGRGNFPDRFSARQFPNYSSELNVNALLLGDSALYLCASSLAVGVQETQYFGPGTRLLVL.

The genes are TRBV3-1 (or the pseudogene TRBV3-2) and TRBJ2-6, with D maybe TRBD2 (5 bases). Germline V lookup: CDR1 LGHDT, CDR2 YNNKEL (reference sequence). CDR3 length equals 17 residues. The ends were cut back, 1 base at V and 0 bases at J, with 10 bases in the middle. CDR3 loop: CASSQAVGVSGANVLTF. The CDR3 DNA reads TGTGCCAGCAGCCAAGCGGTGGGAGTCTCTGGGGCCAACGTCCTGACTTTC.

V gene TRBV11-2 combines with J gene TRBJ2-7; D is unresolved. Trimming shortened V by 5 bases and J by 1 base, and 9 bases separated the two germline ends. The CDR3 spans 13 residues. Germline loops: CDR1 SGHAT, CDR2 FQNNGV. The CDR3 nucleotides are TGTGCCAGCAGCCAAGCGCAATCCTACGAGCAGTACTTC. This encodes CASSQAQSYEQYF.

V gene TRBV11-2 combines with J gene TRBJ2-7, with 14 bases identical to TRBD2. Germline V lookup: CDR1 SGHAT, CDR2 FQNNGV. The CDR3 spans 17 residues. After removal of 3 bases from V and 3 bases from J, the junction contained 7 bases not matched to a gene. The DNA for the CDR3 is TGTGCCAGCAGCTTCCTGGCGGGGACTAGCGGGAGCTACGAGCAGTACTTC. Encoded protein: CASSFLAGTSGSYEQYF.